This T cell receptor beta chain was sequenced in a study of cytomegalovirus exposure and HLA in healthy donors. Whole-study context: It was reported in a later analysis that the approximately 120 validation repertoires used the same platform as the 500 to 700 first-cohort repertoires.

Notes on this clone: Its specificity is not known. One junction end disagrees with the germline gene, perhaps due to a read error.

Overall study results and limits: Whilst most TCR sequences proved rare, a subset of public TCRs occurred across many donors. The study labeled approximately 150 TCR beta chains cytomegalovirus-associated.

CDR1 is MGHRA and CDR2 is YSYEKL in the germline V gene. This CDR3 has 12 amino acids. TCRdb's table, derived via immunoSEQ multiplex PCR, lists solely in-frame clones and lacks some. The profile covers 130,000 or so clones, with nearly 90% appearing a single time and roughly 1.2% taken by the ten largest. V usage is TRBV4-1 and J usage is TRBJ2-7, with D unclear. The TCR comes from a woman under 30 in good health and CMV-seronegative. Sequenced material: PBMCs. Written as DNA, the CDR3 is TGCGCCAGCAGCCAAGATCTTTACGCCAGGAACTTC. This codes for CASSQDLYARNF.